This T cell receptor beta chain was identified during a study of blood T cells in healthy people across ages. General study points: Per-million-T-cell TCR beta diversity fell roughly linearly with age. Donor CMV status, an unknown factor, possibly confounded changes in expanded clonotypes.

Investigators took approximately 9.4 milliliters of peripheral blood from every donor. The authors ran a second PCR of about 7 to 11 cycles using a sample-barcoded 5' primer and a J-beta primer mix. TCRdb analysed the 5' RACE reads with MiXCR anew, one entry per CDR3 protein. The repertoire holds about 1.1 million distinct CDR3 sequences, with approximately 38% as singletons. Trimming cost V 0 bases and J 6 bases, with 16 bases left between them. Germline V gene lookup returns CDR1 SGHKS and CDR2 YYEKEE (reference sequence). The CDR3 runs 15 residues. In regard to this clonotype: The antigen remains undetermined.

The receptor was isolated from a man aged 18 to 29 in good health. The gene calls are TRBV5-5 and TRBJ2-7; D uncertain. Sample: blood. DNA for the CDR3: TGTGCCAGCAGCTTGGATGTATTGGGGTACGGCGAGCAGTACTTC. Encoded protein: CASSLDVLGYGEQYF.